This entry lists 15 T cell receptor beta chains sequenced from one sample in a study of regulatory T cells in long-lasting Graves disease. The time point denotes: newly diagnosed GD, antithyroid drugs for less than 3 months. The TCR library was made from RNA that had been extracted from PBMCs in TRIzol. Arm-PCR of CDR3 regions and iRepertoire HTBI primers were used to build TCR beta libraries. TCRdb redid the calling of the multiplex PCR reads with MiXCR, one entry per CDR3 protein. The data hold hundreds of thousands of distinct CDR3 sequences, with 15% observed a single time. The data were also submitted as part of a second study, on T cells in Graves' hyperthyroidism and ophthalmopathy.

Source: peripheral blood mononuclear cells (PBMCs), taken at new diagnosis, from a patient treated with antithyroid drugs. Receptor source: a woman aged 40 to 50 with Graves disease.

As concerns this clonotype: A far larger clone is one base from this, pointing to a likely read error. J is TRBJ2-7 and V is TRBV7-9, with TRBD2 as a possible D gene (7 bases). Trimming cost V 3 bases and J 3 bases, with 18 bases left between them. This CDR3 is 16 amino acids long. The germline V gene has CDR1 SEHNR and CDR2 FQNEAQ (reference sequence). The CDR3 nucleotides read TGTGCCAGCAGCTTGGGGGGGCGGACAGAAGACTACGAGCAGTACTTC. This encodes CASSLGGRTEDYEQYF.

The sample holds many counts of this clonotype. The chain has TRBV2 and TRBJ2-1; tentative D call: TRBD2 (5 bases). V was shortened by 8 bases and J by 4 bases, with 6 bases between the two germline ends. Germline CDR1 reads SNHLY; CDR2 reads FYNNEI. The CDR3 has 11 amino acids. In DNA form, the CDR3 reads TGTGCCAGCGAGGGATACAATGAGCAGTTCTTC. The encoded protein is CASEGYNEQFF. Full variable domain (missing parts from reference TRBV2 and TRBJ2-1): EPEVTQTPSHQVTQMGQEVILRCVPISNHLYFYWYRQILGQKVEFLVSFYNNEISEKSEIFDDQFSVERPDGSNFTLKIRSTKLEDSAMYFCASEGYNEQFFGPGTRLTVL.

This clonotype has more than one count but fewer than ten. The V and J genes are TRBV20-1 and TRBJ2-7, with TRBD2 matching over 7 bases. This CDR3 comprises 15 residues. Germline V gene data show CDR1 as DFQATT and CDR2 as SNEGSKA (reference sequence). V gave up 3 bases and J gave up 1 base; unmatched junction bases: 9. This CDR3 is CSASKAGDPSYEQYF. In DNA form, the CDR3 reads TGCAGTGCTAGTAAGGCGGGAGATCCATCCTACGAGCAGTACTTC.

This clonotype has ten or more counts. CDR3 in DNA: TGTGCCAGCAGTCTCCTGTCCCCTAGGGAGACCCAGTACTTC. This gives the protein CASSLLSPRETQYF. This chain uses TRBV6-1 with TRBJ2-5, with unresolved D. V was cut by 5 bases and J by 5 bases, with 15 bases left in between. From germline, CDR1 is MNHNS and CDR2 SASEGT. This CDR3 is 14 amino acids long.

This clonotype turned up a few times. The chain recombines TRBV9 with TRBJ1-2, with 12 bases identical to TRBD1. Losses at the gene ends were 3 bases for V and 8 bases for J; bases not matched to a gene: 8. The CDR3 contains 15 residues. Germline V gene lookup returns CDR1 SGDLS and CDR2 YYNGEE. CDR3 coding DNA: TGTGCCAGCAGCGCTCGGGACAGGGGGCAGGGGGGCTACACCTTC. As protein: CASSARDRGQGGYTF.

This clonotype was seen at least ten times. CDR3 sequence (DNA): TGTGCCAGCAGTGCAATAAGGGGCTTGAACACTGAAGCTTTCTTT. Translating it yields CASSAIRGLNTEAFF. V is TRBV2 and J is TRBJ1-1; a weak D match, TRBD1 (5 bases). The CDR3 spans 15 residues. The V end lost 4 bases, the J end lost 0 bases, and 12 bases lay between the germline ends. The germline CDR1 and CDR2 sequences are SNHLY and FYNNEI. Full variable domain (outside the CDR3, taken from reference TRBV2 and TRBJ1-1): EPEVTQTPSHQVTQMGQEVILRCVPISNHLYFYWYRQILGQKVEFLVSFYNNEISEKSEIFDDQFSVERPDGSNFTLKIRSTKLEDSAMYFCASSAIRGLNTEAFFGQGTRLTVV.

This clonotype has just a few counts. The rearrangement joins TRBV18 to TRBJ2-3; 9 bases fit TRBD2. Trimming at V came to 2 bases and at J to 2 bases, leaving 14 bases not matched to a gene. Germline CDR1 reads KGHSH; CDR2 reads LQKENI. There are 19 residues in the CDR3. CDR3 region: CASSPTLSSGANDTDTQYF. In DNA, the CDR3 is TGTGCCAGCTCACCAACATTGTCTAGCGGGGCCAACGACACAGATACGCAGTATTTT.

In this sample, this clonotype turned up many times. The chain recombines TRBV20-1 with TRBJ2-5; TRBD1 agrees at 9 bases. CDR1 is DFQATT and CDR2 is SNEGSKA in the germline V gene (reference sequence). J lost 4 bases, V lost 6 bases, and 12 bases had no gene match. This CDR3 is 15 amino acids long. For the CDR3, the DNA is TGCAGTGCCCGTCCGGGACAGGGATCGATAGAGACCCAGTACTTC. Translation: CSARPGQGSIETQYF.

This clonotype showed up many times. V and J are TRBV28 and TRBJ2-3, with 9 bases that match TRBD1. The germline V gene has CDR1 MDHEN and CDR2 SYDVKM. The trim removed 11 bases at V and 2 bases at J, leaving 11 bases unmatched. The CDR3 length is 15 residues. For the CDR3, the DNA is TGTGCCGGCTCTCGGGGGACAGGGTCCACAGATACGCAGTATTTT. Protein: CAGSRGTGSTDTQYF. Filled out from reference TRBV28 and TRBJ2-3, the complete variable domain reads DVKVTQSSRYLVKRTGEKVFLECVQDMDHENMFWYRQDPGLGLRLIYFSYDVKMKEKGDIPEGYSVSREKKERFSLILESASTNQTSMYLCAGSRGTGSTDTQYFGPGTRLTVL.

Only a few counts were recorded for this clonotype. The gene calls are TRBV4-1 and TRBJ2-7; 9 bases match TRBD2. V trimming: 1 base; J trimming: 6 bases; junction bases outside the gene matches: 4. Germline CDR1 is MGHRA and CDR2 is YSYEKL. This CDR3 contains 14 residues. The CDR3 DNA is TGCGCCAGCAGCCAAGGACTAGCGGCTTTCGAGCAGTACTTC. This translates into CASSQGLAAFEQYF.

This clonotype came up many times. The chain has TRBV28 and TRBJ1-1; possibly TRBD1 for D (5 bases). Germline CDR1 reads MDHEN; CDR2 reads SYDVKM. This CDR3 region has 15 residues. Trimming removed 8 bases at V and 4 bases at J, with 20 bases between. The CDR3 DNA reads TGTGCCAGCGGCCAGATCCTCGGGGCTGGCACTGAAGCTTTCTTT. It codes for CASGQILGAGTEAFF. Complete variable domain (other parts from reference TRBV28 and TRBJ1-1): DVKVTQSSRYLVKRTGEKVFLECVQDMDHENMFWYRQDPGLGLRLIYFSYDVKMKEKGDIPEGYSVSREKKERFSLILESASTNQTSMYLCASGQILGAGTEAFFGQGTRLTVV.

The CDR3 nucleotides are TGTGCCAGCAAGTCCGGGACAGTGGAGGAAAAACTGTTTTTT. Residues: CASKSGTVEEKLFF. The chain has TRBV2 and TRBJ1-4; 7 positions match TRBD1. Trimming took 7 bases from V and 8 from J; bases not matched to a gene: 10. The length of the CDR3 is 14 residues. CDR1 and CDR2 from the germline V gene are SNHLY and FYNNEI.

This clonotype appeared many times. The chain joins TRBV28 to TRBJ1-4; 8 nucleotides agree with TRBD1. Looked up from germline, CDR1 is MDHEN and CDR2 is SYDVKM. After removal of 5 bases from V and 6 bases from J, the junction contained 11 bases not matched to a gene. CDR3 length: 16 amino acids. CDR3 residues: CASSTTPGQEDEKLFF. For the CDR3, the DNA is TGTGCCAGCAGTACAACTCCGGGACAGGAAGATGAAAAACTGTTTTTT.

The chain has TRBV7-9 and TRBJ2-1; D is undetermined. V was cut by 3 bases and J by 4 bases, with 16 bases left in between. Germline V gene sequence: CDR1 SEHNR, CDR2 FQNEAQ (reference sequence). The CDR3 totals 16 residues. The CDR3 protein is CASSLGGEPSYNEQFF. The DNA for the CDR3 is TGTGCCAGCAGCTTGGGCGGAGAGCCTTCATACAATGAGCAGTTCTTC. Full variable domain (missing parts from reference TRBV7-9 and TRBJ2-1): DTGVSQNPRHKITKRGQNVTFRCDPISEHNRLYWYRQTLGQGPEFLTYFQNEAQLEKSRLLSDRFSAERPKGSFSTLEIQRTEQGDSAMYLCASSLGGEPSYNEQFFGPGTRLTVL.

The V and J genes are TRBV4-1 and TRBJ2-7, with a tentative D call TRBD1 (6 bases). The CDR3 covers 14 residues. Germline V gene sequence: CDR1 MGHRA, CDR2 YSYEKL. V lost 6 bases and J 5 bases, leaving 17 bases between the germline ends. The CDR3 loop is CASSYTGFRNEQYF. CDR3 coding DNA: TGCGCCAGCAGTTACACAGGGTTCCGGAACGAGCAGTACTTC.